This passage covers 17 T cell receptor beta chains from one sample sequenced in a study of blood T cell repertoires in COVID-19. Assay used: immunoSEQ multiplex PCR; TCRdb lists only in-frame clones, some missing. The data show more than 200,000 clones, approximately 86% seen once. The source material was peripheral blood. These receptors were collected from a man aged 25 to 40 with active or convalescent COVID-19.

The CDR3 DNA sequence: TGTGCCAGCAGCACCGGACAGGGGTACGAGCAGTACTTC. It translates to CASSTGQGYEQYF. The chain joins TRBV5-6 to TRBJ2-7, with TRBD1 identical over 9 bases. Trimming cost V 4 bases and J 4 bases; bases outside gene matches: 3. The CDR3 has 13 amino acids. From germline, CDR1 is SGHDT and CDR2 YYEEEE.

The chain carries TRBV18 and TRBJ2-3; 7 bases align to TRBD2. CDR1 KGHSH and CDR2 LQKENI come from the germline V gene. The CDR3 length is 16 residues. The ends lost 0 bases at V and 1 base at J; junction bases unmatched: 4. The CDR3 DNA reads as TGTGCCAGCTCACCACCGCGACTAGCCCGCACAGATACGCAGTATTTT. Protein: CASSPPRLARTDTQYF. Supplemented by reference TRBV18 and TRBJ2-3, the full variable domain reads NAGVMQNPRHLVRRRGQEARLRCSPMKGHSHVYWYRQLPEEGLKFMVYLQKENIIDESGMPKERFSAEFPKEGPSILRIQQVVRGDSAAYFCASSPPRLARTDTQYFGPGTRLTVL.

The table lists this clone with a count of one. The V call is TRBV5-6, the J call TRBJ2-7, with a tentative D call TRBD1 (6 bases). CDR1 and CDR2 (germline): SGHDT, YYEEEE. The CDR3 has 13 amino acids. V was pared by 3 bases and J by 0 bases, with 7 bases between. The CDR3: CASSWDNSYEQYF. The CDR3 nucleotides are TGTGCCAGCAGCTGGGACAACTCCTACGAGCAGTACTTC.

This chain links TRBV7-2 with TRBJ1-5; perhaps TRBD1 as D (6 bases). V was trimmed by 1 base and J by 7 bases, leaving 14 bases between them. The germline V gene has CDR1 SGHTA and CDR2 FQGNSA. This CDR3 has 15 residues. CDR3 amino acids: CASSLVAGANQPQHF. CDR3 DNA: TGTGCCAGCAGCTTAGTGGCAGGGGCAAACCAGCCCCAGCATTTT.

This clone was seen once. Additional DNA sequences in this sample encode the identical CDR3. V is TRBV4-1 and J is TRBJ1-5; 8 bases map to TRBD1. Unmatched junction bases numbered 5, after V lost 3 bases and J lost 4 bases. The germline V gene has CDR1 MGHRA and CDR2 YSYEKL. The CDR3 is made up of 15 amino acids. CDR3 sequence (DNA): TGCGCCAGCAGCCAGGCACAGGGGGGTAATCAGCCCCAGCATTTT. Translating it yields CASSQAQGGNQPQHF.

The J gene is TRBJ2-3, the V gene TRBV11-1; no clear D. Germline CDR1 and CDR2: SGHAT and FQDESV (reference sequence). The CDR3 runs to 12 residues. Trimming stripped 5 bases from V and 0 bases from J, with 3 bases between. CDR3 nucleotides: TGTGCCAGCAGCCTCAGCACAGATACGCAGTATTTT. It encodes CASSLSTDTQYF.

J is TRBJ1-1 and V is TRBV20-1, with a tentative D call TRBD1 (5 bases). The CDR3 runs to 13 residues. Trimming pared 3 bases from V and 3 bases from J, leaving 11 bases between. Germline-derived CDR1 and CDR2 are DFQATT and SNEGSKA (reference sequence). CDR3: CSASLRAYTEAFF. As DNA, the CDR3 is TGCAGTGCTAGTCTCAGGGCTTACACTGAAGCTTTCTTT.

This clone occurred a few times. The J gene is TRBJ1-2, the V gene TRBV27; TRBD1 might be the D (6 bases). The CDR3 contains 14 residues. Trimming took 4 bases from V and 6 from J, leaving 15 bases between them. Germline V gene sequence: CDR1 MNHEY, CDR2 SMNVEV (reference sequence). CDR3 nucleotides: TGTGCCAGCAGTTCACTTAGGGGGTTGAATGGCTACACCTTC. Residues: CASSSLRGLNGYTF.

The CDR3 nucleotides read TGTGCCAGCAGTTACTCTTCCCAGACCTATAATTCACCCCTCCACTTT. The encoded protein is CASSYSSQTYNSPLHF. The chain uses TRBV6-5 and TRBJ1-6; D unclear. Germline assignment: CDR1 MNHEY and CDR2 SVGAGI. CDR3 length: 16 amino acids. Trimming cost V 0 bases and J 2 bases, with 8 bases left between them.

J is TRBJ1-5 and V is TRBV7-8; the D gene is possibly TRBD1 (6 bases). The germline CDR1 and CDR2 sequences are SGHVS and FQNEAQ. V was cut by 0 bases and J by 5 bases, with 14 bases left in between. CDR3 length: 16 amino acids. This CDR3 is CASSLAAGTNYQPQHF. The DNA for the CDR3 is TGTGCCAGCAGCTTAGCCGCCGGGACAAATTATCAGCCCCAGCATTTT. Supplemented by reference TRBV7-8 and TRBJ1-5, the full variable domain reads GAGVSQSPRYKVAKRGQDVALRCDPISGHVSLFWYQQALGQGPEFLTYFQNEAQLDKSGLPSDRFFAERPEGSVSTLKIQRTQQEDSAVYLCASSLAAGTNYQPQHFGDGTRLSIL.

The chain links TRBV19 to TRBJ1-3; D gene ambiguous. The V gene lost 6 bases and the J gene lost 2 bases, with 11 bases spanning the gap. Germline CDR1 and CDR2: LNHDA and SQIVND (reference sequence). This CDR3 spans 14 amino acids. The CDR3 sequence is CASSPYFAGNTIYF. The DNA of the CDR3 is TGTGCCAGTAGCCCTTATTTTGCTGGAAACACCATATATTTT.

This chain connects TRBV7-2 to TRBJ1-2; 7 bases fit TRBD1. V lost 3 bases and J lost 1; bases outside the gene matches: 17. CDR3 length: 19 residues. Germline V CDR1 and CDR2: SGHTA, FQGNSA. In DNA, the CDR3 is TGTGCCAGCAGCTTTAATCAACAGGGGACCCTACCACTTAACTATGGCTACACCTTC. Amino acid sequence: CASSFNQQGTLPLNYGYTF.

The chain recombines TRBV19 with TRBJ1-5, with D perhaps TRBD1 (5 bases). The length of the CDR3 is 14 residues. The ends were cut back, 5 bases at V and 4 bases at J, with 12 bases in the middle. Germline lookup yields CDR1 LNHDA and CDR2 SQIVND (reference sequence). This CDR3 is CASSSGVPNQPQHF. CDR3 sequence (DNA): TGTGCCAGTAGTTCGGGGGTCCCTAATCAGCCCCAGCATTTT. Drawing the rest from reference TRBV19 and TRBJ1-5, the complete variable domain is DGGITQSPKYLFRKEGQNVTLSCEQNLNHDAMYWYRQDPGQGLRLIYYSQIVNDFQKGDIAEGYSVSREKKESFPLTVTSAQKNPTAFYLCASSSGVPNQPQHFGDGTRLSIL.

The chain couples TRBV6-2 or TRBV6-3 to TRBJ2-3; weak D call: TRBD1 (5 bases). V was cut by 2 bases and J by 4 bases, with 10 bases left in between. The CDR3 sequence is 14 residues long. Germline-derived CDR1 and CDR2 are MNHEY and SVGEGT. The DNA of the CDR3 is TGTGCCAGCAGTTACAGGGGAAGCGCAGATACGCAGTATTTT. Translation: CASSYRGSADTQYF.

This sequence joins TRBV5-1 and TRBJ2-1; 8 nucleotides line up with TRBD1. The CDR3 is made up of 13 amino acids. V was pared by 4 bases and J by 6 bases, with 3 bases of the junction left unmatched. Per the germline V gene, CDR1 is SGHRS and CDR2 is YFSETQ. The CDR3 here is CASSTGQGNEQFF. The CDR3 DNA reads TGCGCCAGCAGCACCGGACAGGGCAATGAGCAGTTCTTC.

The rearrangement uses TRBV6-6 and TRBJ1-1; no clear D gene. Deletions cut 5 bases from V and 0 bases from J, with 19 bases between. The CDR3 is 17 residues long. Germline CDR1 and CDR2: MNHNY and SVGAGI (reference sequence). In DNA, the CDR3 is TGTGCCAGCAGTCTCCGACAATCCGCTTACATGAACACTGAAGCTTTCTTT. Translation gives CASSLRQSAYMNTEAFF.

This rearrangement joins TRBV5-1 to TRBJ1-6; 11 bases agree with TRBD1. CDR1 and CDR2 from the germline V gene are SGHRS and YFSETQ. The CDR3 consists of 15 residues. V trimming: 1 base; J trimming: 8 bases; junction bases outside the gene matches: 2. The DNA of the CDR3 is TGCGCCAGCAGCTTGATGGGACAGGGGGATTCACCCCTCCACTTT. This encodes CASSLMGQGDSPLHF.